This T cell receptor (beta chain) was recorded in a study of identical twins. Many counts were recorded for this clonotype. Its target is unknown. From the 5' RACE reads, TCRdb called clonotypes with MiXCR, one entry per CDR3 protein. The sample holds 280,000 or so distinct CDR3 sequences, about 8.9% seen once. The length of the CDR3 is 15 residues. Per germline, CDR1 SGHRS and CDR2 YFSETQ. J lost 4 bases, V lost 2 bases, and 7 bases had no gene match. Study findings and constraints: In monozygotic twins, models underestimated the sharing of out-of-frame TCR alpha.

Separately, the same data were catalogued under a study of yellow fever vaccine responses in identical twins.

The rearrangement joins TRBV5-1 to TRBJ2-5; 8 bases align to TRBD1. The receptor's source is a woman aged 18 to 35 in good health. The sequenced sample was memory (CD45RO+) T cells sorted from blood. The CDR3 region has the DNA TGCGCCAGCAGCTTATGGCAGGGGGCGCGAGAGACCCAGTACTTC. Its protein product is CASSLWQGARETQYF.